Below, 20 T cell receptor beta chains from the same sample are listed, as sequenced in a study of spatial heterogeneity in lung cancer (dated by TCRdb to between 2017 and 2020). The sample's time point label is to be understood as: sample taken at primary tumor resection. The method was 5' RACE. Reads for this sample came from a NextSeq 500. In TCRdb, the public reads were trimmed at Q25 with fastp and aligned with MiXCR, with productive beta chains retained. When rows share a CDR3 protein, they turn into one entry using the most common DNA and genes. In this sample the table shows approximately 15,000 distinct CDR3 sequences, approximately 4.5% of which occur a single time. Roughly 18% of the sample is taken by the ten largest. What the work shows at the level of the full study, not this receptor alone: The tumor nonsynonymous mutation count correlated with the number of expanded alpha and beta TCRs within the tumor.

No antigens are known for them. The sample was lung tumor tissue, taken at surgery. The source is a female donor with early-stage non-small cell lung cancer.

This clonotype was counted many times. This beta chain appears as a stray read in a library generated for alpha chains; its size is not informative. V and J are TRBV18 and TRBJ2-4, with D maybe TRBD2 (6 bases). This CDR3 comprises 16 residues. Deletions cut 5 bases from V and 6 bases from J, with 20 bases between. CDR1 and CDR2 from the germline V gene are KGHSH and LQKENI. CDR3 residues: CASSIAGSPGGNIQYF. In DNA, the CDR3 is TGTGCCAGCTCAATTGCGGGGTCCCCCGGGGGAAACATTCAGTACTTC.

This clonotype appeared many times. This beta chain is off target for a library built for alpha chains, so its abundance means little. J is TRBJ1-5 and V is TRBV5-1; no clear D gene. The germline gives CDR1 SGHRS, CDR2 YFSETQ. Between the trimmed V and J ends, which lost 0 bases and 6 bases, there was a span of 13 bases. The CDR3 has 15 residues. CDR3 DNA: TGCGCCAGCAGCTTGGGAGACACCGAAAGTCAGCCCCAGCATTTT. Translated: CASSLGDTESQPQHF.

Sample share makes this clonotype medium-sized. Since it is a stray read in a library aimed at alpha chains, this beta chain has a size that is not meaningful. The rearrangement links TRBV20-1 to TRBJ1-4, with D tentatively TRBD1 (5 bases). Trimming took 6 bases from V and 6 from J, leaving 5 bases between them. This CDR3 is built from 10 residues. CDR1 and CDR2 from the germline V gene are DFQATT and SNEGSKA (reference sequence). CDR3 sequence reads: CSAGDEKLFF. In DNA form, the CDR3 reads TGCAGTGCGGGGGATGAAAAACTGTTTTTT.

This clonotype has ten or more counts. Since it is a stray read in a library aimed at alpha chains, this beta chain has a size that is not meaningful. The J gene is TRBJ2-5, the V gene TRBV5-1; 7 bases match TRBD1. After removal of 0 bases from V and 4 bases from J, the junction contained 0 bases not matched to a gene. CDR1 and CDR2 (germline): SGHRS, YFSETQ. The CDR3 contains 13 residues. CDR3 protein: CASSLGQGETQYF. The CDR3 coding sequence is TGCGCCAGCAGCTTGGGACAGGGAGAGACCCAGTACTTC.

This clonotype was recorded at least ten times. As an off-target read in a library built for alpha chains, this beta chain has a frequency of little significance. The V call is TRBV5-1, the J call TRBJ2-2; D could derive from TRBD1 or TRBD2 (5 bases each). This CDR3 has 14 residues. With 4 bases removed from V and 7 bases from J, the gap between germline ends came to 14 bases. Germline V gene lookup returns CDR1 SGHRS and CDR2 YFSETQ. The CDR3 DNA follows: TGCGCCAGCAGCCCCACCCAGGGAGTCGGGGAGCTGTTTTTT. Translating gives CASSPTQGVGELFF.

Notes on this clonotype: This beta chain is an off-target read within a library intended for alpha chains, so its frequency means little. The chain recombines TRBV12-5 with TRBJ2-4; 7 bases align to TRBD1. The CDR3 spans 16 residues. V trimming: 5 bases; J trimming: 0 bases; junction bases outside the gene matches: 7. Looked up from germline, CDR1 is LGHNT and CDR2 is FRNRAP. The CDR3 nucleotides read TGTGCTAGTGGTCCCGACAGGGTTGGAGCCAAAAACATTCAGTACTTC. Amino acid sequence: CASGPDRVGAKNIQYF.

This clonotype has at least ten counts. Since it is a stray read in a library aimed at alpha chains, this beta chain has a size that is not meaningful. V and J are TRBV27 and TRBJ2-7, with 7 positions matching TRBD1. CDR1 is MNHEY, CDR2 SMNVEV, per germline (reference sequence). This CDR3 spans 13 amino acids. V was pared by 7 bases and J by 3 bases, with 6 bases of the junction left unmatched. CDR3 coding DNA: TGTGCCAGCAACAGGGGCGGTGGCTACGAGCAGTACTTC. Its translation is CASNRGGGYEQYF.

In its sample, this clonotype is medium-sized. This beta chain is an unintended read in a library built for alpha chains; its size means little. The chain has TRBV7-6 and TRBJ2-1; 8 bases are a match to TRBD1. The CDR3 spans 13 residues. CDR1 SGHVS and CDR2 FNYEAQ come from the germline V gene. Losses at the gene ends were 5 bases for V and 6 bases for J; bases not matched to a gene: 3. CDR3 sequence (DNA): TGTGCCAGCAGCCCCGGGACAGGCAATGAGCAGTTCTTC. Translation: CASSPGTGNEQFF.

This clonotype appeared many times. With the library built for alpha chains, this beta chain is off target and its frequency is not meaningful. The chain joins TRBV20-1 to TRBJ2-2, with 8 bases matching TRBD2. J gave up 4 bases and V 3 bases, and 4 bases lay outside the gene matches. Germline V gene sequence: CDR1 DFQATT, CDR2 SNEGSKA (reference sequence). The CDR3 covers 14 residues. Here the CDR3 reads CSARGLGATGELFF. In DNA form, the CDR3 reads TGCAGTGCTAGGGGACTAGGGGCCACCGGGGAGCTGTTTTTT.

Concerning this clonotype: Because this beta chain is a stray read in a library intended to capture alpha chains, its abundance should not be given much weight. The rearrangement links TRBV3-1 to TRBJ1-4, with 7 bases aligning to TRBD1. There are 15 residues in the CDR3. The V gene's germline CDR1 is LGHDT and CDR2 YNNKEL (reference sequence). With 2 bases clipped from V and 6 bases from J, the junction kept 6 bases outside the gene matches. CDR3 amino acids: CASSQSGGYDEKLFF. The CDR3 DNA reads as TGTGCCAGCAGCCAATCAGGGGGATACGATGAAAAACTGTTTTTT.

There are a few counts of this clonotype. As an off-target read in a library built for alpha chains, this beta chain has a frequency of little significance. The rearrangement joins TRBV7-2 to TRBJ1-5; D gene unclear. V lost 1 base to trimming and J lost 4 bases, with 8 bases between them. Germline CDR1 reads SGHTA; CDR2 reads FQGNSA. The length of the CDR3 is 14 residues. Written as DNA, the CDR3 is TGTGCCAGCAGCTTAGAAACAAAGAATCAGCCCCAGCATTTT. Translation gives CASSLETKNQPQHF.

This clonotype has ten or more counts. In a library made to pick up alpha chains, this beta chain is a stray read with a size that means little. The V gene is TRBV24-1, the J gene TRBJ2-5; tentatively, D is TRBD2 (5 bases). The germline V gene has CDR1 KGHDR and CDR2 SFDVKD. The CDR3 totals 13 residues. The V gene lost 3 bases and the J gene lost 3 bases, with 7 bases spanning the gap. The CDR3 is CATSDVREETQYF. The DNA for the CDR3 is TGTGCCACCAGTGATGTGAGGGAAGAGACCCAGTACTTC.

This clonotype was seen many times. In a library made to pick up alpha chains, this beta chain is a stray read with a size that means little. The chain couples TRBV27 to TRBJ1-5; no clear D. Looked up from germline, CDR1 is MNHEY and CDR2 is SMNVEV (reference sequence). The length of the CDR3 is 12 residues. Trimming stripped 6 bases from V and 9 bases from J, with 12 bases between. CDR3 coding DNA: TGTGCCAGCAGGAGGGTTTTTGGGCCCCAGCATTTT. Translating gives CASRRVFGPQHF.

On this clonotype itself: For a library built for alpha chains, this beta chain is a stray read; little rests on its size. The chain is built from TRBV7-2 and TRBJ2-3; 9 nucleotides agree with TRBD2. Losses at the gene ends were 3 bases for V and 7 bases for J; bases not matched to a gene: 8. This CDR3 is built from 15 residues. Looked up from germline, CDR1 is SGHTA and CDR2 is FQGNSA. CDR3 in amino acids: CASSFTSGGFYTQYF. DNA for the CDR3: TGTGCCAGCAGCTTTACCAGCGGGGGGTTTTATACGCAGTATTTT.

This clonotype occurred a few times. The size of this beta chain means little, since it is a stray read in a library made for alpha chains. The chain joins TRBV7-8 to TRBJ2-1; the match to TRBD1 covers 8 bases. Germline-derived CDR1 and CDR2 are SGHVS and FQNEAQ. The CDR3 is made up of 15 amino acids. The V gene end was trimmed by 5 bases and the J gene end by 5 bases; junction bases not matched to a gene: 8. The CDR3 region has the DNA TGTGCCAGCAGCGAGGGGGACAGGAGCGACAATGAGCAGTTCTTC. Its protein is CASSEGDRSDNEQFF. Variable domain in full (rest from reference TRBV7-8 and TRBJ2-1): GAGVSQSPRYKVAKRGQDVALRCDPISGHVSLFWYQQALGQGPEFLTYFQNEAQLDKSGLPSDRFFAERPEGSVSTLKIQRTQQEDSAVYLCASSEGDRSDNEQFFGPGTRLTVL.

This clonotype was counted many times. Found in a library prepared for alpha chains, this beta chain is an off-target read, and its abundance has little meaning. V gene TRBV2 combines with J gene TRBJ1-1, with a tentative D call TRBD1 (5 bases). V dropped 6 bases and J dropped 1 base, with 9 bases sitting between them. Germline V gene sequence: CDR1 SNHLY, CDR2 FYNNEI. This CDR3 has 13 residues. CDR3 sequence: CASRVDRNTEAFF. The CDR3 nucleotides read TGTGCCAGCAGGGTCGACAGGAACACTGAAGCTTTCTTT.

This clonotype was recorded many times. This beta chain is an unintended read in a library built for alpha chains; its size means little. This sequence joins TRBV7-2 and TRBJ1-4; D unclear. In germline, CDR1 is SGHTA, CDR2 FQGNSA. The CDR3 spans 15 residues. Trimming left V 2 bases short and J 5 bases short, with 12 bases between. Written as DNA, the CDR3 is TGTGCCAGCAGCTTATCTGCCCAAAGAAATGAAAAACTGTTTTTT. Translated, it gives CASSLSAQRNEKLFF.

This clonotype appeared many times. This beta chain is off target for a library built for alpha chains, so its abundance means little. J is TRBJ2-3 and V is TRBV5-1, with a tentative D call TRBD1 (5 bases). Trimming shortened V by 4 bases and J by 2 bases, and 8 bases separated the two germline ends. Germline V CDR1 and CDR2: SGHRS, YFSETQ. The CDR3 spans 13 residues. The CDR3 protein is CASSPGATDTQYF. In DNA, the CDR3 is TGCGCCAGCAGCCCTGGGGCCACAGATACGCAGTATTTT.

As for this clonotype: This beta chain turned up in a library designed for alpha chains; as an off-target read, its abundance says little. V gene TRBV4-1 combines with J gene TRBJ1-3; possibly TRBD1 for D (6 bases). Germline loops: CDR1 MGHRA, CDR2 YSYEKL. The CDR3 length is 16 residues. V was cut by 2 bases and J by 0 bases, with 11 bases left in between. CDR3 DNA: TGCGCCAGCAGCCAATCGACAGGAGTCTCTGGAAACACCATATATTTT. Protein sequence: CASSQSTGVSGNTIYF.

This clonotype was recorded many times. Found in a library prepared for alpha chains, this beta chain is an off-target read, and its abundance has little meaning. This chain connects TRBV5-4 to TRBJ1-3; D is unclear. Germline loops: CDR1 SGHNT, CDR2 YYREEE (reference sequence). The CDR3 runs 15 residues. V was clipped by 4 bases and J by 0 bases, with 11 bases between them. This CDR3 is CASSALLSSGNTIYF. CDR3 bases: TGTGCCAGCAGCGCCTTACTGAGCTCTGGAAACACCATATATTTT.